The 27 T cell receptor beta chains reported below all come from one sample, sequenced in a study. TCRdb re-analysed the RT-PCR reads in MiXCR, keeping a single row per CDR3 protein. Among about 680,000 distinct CDR3 sequences, 14% were seen once, and the ten largest hold 3.6%. Sequencing was carried out using memory CD4+ T cells from blood. The receptor source for this set is a female donor in good health, serving as a healthy control.

This clonotype has a handful of counts. The chain employs TRBV7-9 and TRBJ2-5, with TRBD2 identical over 10 bases. Losses at the gene ends were 5 bases for V and 5 bases for J; bases not matched to a gene: 8. CDR1 is SEHNR and CDR2 is FQNEAQ in the germline V gene (reference sequence). The CDR3 is 15 residues long. The CDR3 DNA follows: TGTGCCAGCAGCCCACTAGCGGGGAAAGCGGAGACCCAGTACTTC. The encoded protein is CASSPLAGKAETQYF.

This clonotype was found many times. The rearrangement links TRBV6-5 to TRBJ1-1; D remains unclear. Germline V gene lookup returns CDR1 MNHEY and CDR2 SVGAGI. The germline V and J ends were trimmed by 7 bases and 5 bases, with 14 bases remaining between them. This CDR3 has 13 amino acids. Here the CDR3 DNA reads TGTGCCAGCAATAGGGCACGCGGGACTGAAGCTTTCTTT. Its protein product is CASNRARGTEAFF.

This clonotype was detected many times. This chain links TRBV12-3 or TRBV12-4 with TRBJ2-7; 8 bases are shared with TRBD1. This CDR3 spans 13 amino acids. V was clipped by 6 bases and J by 3 bases; unmatched bases: 4. The CDR3 spells CASSPGQDYEQYF. The CDR3 bases are TGTGCCAGCAGCCCGGGACAGGACTACGAGCAGTACTTC.

This clonotype was detected ten times or more. The chain has TRBV6-5 and TRBJ2-6, with D uncertain. Germline CDR1 MNHEY, CDR2 SVGAGI. The CDR3 length is 14 residues. Trimming shortened V by 8 bases and J by 0 bases, and 8 bases separated the two germline ends. The CDR3 region is CASSGSSGANVLTF. Written as DNA, the CDR3 is TGTGCCAGCTCTGGCAGCTCTGGGGCCAACGTCCTGACTTTC.

As for this clonotype: One base away lies a much larger clone, so this may be a sequencing read error. The genes are TRBV6-1 and TRBJ2-2; 7 positions agree with TRBD1. V dropped 7 bases and J dropped 0; count of bases not matched to a gene: 2. The CDR3 loop spans 14 amino acids. The germline V gene encodes CDR1 MNHNS and CDR2 SASEGT. In DNA form, the CDR3 reads TGTGCCAGCAATCAGGGGGCGAACACCGGGGAGCTGTTTTTT. Its translation: CASNQGANTGELFF.

This clonotype was detected ten times or more. V usage is TRBV29-1 and J usage is TRBJ2-3; TRBD2 aligns across 7 bases. In germline, CDR1 is SQVTM, CDR2 ANQGSEA. CDR3 length: 13 amino acids. The trim removed 4 bases at V and 2 bases at J, leaving 3 bases unmatched. CDR3 coding DNA: TGCAGCGTTGGAGCGGGGAACACAGATACGCAGTATTTT. Translating gives CSVGAGNTDTQYF.

This clonotype was counted a few times. The chain uses TRBV10-3 and TRBJ1-6; the D gene is possibly TRBD1 (6 bases). The CDR3 has 16 amino acids. V lost 0 bases and J lost 8, with 14 bases in between. Germline CDR1 and CDR2: ENHRY and SYGVKD. This CDR3 is CAISESKGGWHSPLHF. In DNA form, the CDR3 reads TGTGCCATCAGTGAGTCCAAAGGGGGTTGGCATTCACCCCTCCACTTT.

V is TRBV5-1 and J is TRBJ2-7; D is possibly TRBD2 (5 bases). This CDR3 has 16 amino acids. Germline assignment: CDR1 SGHRS and CDR2 YFSETQ. The V end lost 0 bases, the J end lost 4 bases, and 17 bases lay between the germline ends. Here the CDR3 DNA reads TGCGCCAGCAGCTTGGCCTCCGGGGTCCCAGTTTACGAGCAGTACTTC. This sequence encodes CASSLASGVPVYEQYF.

This clonotype came up a few times. The V call is TRBV25-1, the J call TRBJ2-1; the D gene could be TRBD1 or TRBD2 (5 bases each). Germline values: CDR1 MGHDK, CDR2 SYGVNS. Between the trimmed V and J ends, which lost 6 bases and 7 bases, there was a span of 7 bases. The CDR3 has 11 amino acids. The CDR3 sequence: CASREGNEQFF. As DNA, the CDR3 is TGTGCCAGCAGAGAGGGGAATGAGCAGTTCTTC.

V is TRBV20-1 and J is TRBJ1-2; D is ambiguous. Trimming stripped 0 bases from V and 8 bases from J, with 13 bases between. The CDR3 has 13 amino acids. Germline V gene lookup returns CDR1 DFQATT and CDR2 SNEGSKA (reference sequence). The CDR3 bases are TGCAGTGCTAGAGATTCGGGCGGTGGGGGCTACACCTTC. Protein sequence: CSARDSGGGGYTF.

This chain links TRBV4-2 with TRBJ1-6; 7 bases map to TRBD1. Germline V CDR1 and CDR2: LGHNA, YNFKEQ. This CDR3 spans 15 amino acids. V lost 4 bases to trimming and J lost 5 bases; unmatched junction nucleotides: 5. This CDR3 reads CASSRQGVNNSPLHF. CDR3 coding DNA: TGTGCCAGCAGCCGGCAGGGGGTGAATAATTCACCCCTCCACTTT.

This clonotype turned up a few times. This rearrangement joins TRBV12-3 or TRBV12-4 to TRBJ1-1; 8 bases map to TRBD1. J lost 11 bases, V lost 2 bases, and 7 bases had no gene match. The CDR3 runs 13 residues. This chain's CDR3 is CASSLHQGAIAFF. The CDR3 DNA is TGTGCCAGCAGTTTACATCAGGGGGCCATCGCTTTCTTT.

The chain couples TRBV12-3 or TRBV12-4 to TRBJ1-1, with D possibly TRBD1 on 5 matching bases. V was clipped by 7 bases and J by 5 bases, with 20 bases between them. This CDR3 has 15 residues. Here the CDR3 reads CASTDRIRDQTEAFF. The CDR3 nucleotides are TGTGCCAGCACCGACCGAATCAGGGATCAAACTGAAGCTTTCTTT.

This clonotype was counted only a few times. The chain couples TRBV7-2 to TRBJ2-5, with D perhaps matching TRBD1 (6 bases). The V end lost 5 bases, the J end lost 5 bases, and 18 bases lay between the germline ends. Germline values: CDR1 SGHTA, CDR2 FQGNSA. This CDR3 has 15 amino acids. In DNA, the CDR3 is TGTGCCAGCAGCCTTACTCCGCAGGGGTGGGAGACCCAGTACTTC. Translation: CASSLTPQGWETQYF.

The chain uses TRBV5-6 and TRBJ2-5; 7 nucleotides match TRBD1. V shed 4 bases, J shed 5 bases, and the junction held 5 bases outside the gene matches. The CDR3 is made up of 13 amino acids. Germline assignment: CDR1 SGHDT and CDR2 YYEEEE. This CDR3 reads CASSPQDRETQYF. CDR3 sequence (DNA): TGTGCCAGCAGCCCTCAGGACAGGGAGACCCAGTACTTC.

This clonotype was counted ten times or more. CDR3: CDPGSSYNEQFF. For the CDR3, the DNA is TGTGACCCGGGAAGCTCCTACAATGAGCAGTTCTTC. V gene TRBV7-9 combines with J gene TRBJ2-1; a weak D match, TRBD2 (5 bases). The length of the CDR3 is 12 residues. Germline V gene lookup returns CDR1 SEHNR and CDR2 FQNEAQ (reference sequence).

This clonotype was recorded at least ten times. The chain carries TRBV5-6 and TRBJ1-2; D is uncertain. Trimming took 2 bases from V and 5 from J, leaving 7 bases between them. CDR3 size: 12 residues. Germline V gene lookup returns CDR1 SGHDT and CDR2 YYEEEE. Here the CDR3 reads CASSFSIYGYTF. DNA for the CDR3: TGTGCCAGCAGCTTTAGCATATATGGCTACACCTTC.

This clonotype was observed a few times. This chain links TRBV5-1 with TRBJ2-7; 9 positions agree with TRBD1. The CDR3 runs to 16 residues. Losses at the gene ends were 1 base for V and 4 bases for J; bases not matched to a gene: 9. The V gene's germline CDR1 is SGHRS and CDR2 YFSETQ. The CDR3 DNA is TGCGCCAGCAGCTTGACAGGGGGCGCCTTGTCTTACGAGCAGTACTTC. Residues: CASSLTGGALSYEQYF.

This clonotype was counted only a few times. The chain joins TRBV28 to TRBJ1-2; no clear D gene. V was trimmed by 3 bases and J by 3 bases, leaving 11 bases between them. The germline CDR1 and CDR2 sequences are MDHEN and SYDVKM. The length of the CDR3 is 14 residues. The chain's CDR3 is CASSFLAMDYGYTF. The CDR3 DNA is TGTGCCAGCAGTTTCCTAGCCATGGACTATGGCTACACCTTC.

V usage is TRBV28 and J usage is TRBJ2-7, with D possibly matching TRBD1 (5 bases). CDR1 is MDHEN, CDR2 SYDVKM, per germline. The V end lost 5 bases, the J end lost 3 bases, and 26 bases lay between the germline ends. The CDR3 contains 18 residues. The CDR3 is CASSPPNPGSGPHYEQYF. The CDR3 DNA sequence: TGTGCCAGCAGTCCCCCGAACCCAGGGTCGGGCCCCCACTACGAGCAGTACTTC.

This clonotype was seen repeatedly, ten times or more. The chain couples TRBV27 to TRBJ1-2, with 10 bases aligning to TRBD1. The CDR3 is 15 residues long. V was pared by 6 bases and J by 3 bases, with 7 bases of the junction left unmatched. The germline V gene has CDR1 MNHEY and CDR2 SMNVEV (reference sequence). CDR3 DNA sequence: TGTGCCAGCAGCGGGACAGGGGAAGAGTACTATGGCTACACCTTC. This encodes CASSGTGEEYYGYTF.

The rearrangement links TRBV6-1 to TRBJ2-1; 9 positions match TRBD2. The CDR3 loop spans 14 amino acids. CDR1 MNHNS and CDR2 SASEGT come from the germline V gene. After removal of 4 bases from V and 9 bases from J, the junction contained 7 bases not matched to a gene. CDR3 in DNA: TGTGCCAGCAGTGTATCGGGGACTAGCAGTGAGCAGTTCTTC. Protein: CASSVSGTSSEQFF.

This clonotype was detected many times. The chain links TRBV9 to TRBJ2-7; 13 nucleotides agree with TRBD2. CDR1 is SGDLS, CDR2 YYNGEE, per germline. V dropped 7 bases and J dropped 4; count of bases not matched to a gene: 8. The CDR3 runs 15 residues. The DNA of the CDR3 is TGTGCCAGCGCTCGGACTAGCGGGGGACCTTACGAGCAGTACTTC. Translating gives CASARTSGGPYEQYF.

The gene calls are TRBV3-1 and TRBJ2-3; tentatively, D is TRBD2 (6 bases). Germline V CDR1 and CDR2: LGHDT, YNNKEL (reference sequence). Between the trimmed V and J ends, which lost 4 bases and 2 bases, there was a span of 13 bases. CDR3 size: 15 residues. CDR3 region: CASSLWRGDTDTQYF. DNA of the CDR3: TGTGCCAGCAGCCTTTGGCGGGGTGACACAGATACGCAGTATTTT.

There are a few counts of this clonotype. This chain links TRBV5-1 with TRBJ2-5; no reliable D call. The CDR3 contains 12 residues. Per the germline V gene, CDR1 is SGHRS and CDR2 is YFSETQ. Trimming shortened V by 1 base and J by 5 bases, and 6 bases separated the two germline ends. The CDR3 bases are TGCGCCAGCAGCTTGAAGCCCGAGACCCAGTACTTC. Amino acid sequence: CASSLKPETQYF. Based on the CDR3 plus reference TRBV5-1 and TRBJ2-5, the full variable domain is KAGVTQTPRYLIKTRGQQVTLSCSPISGHRSVSWYQQTPGQGLQFLFEYFSETQRNKGNFPGRFSGRQFSNSRSEMNVSTLELGDSALYLCASSLKPETQYFGPGTRLLVL.

Ten or more counts support this clonotype. The chain carries TRBV5-1 and TRBJ2-7, with TRBD1 identical over 7 bases. Germline values: CDR1 SGHRS, CDR2 YFSETQ. The CDR3 sequence is 14 residues long. V lost 4 bases and J lost 2; bases outside the gene matches: 6. CDR3 residues: CASSLGTEPYEQYF. The CDR3, as DNA: TGCGCCAGCAGCCTAGGGACAGAACCCTACGAGCAGTACTTC.

This clonotype showed up many times. The CDR3 DNA reads TGCAGCGTTGAAGCTAGCGGGAATCTCCCGGGGGGGAATGAGCAGTTCTTC. This sequence encodes CSVEASGNLPGGNEQFF. The chain carries TRBV29-1 and TRBJ2-1; 9 positions match TRBD2. V shed 1 base, J shed 7 bases, and the junction held 14 bases outside the gene matches. The CDR3 length is 17 residues. Germline V gene sequence: CDR1 SQVTM, CDR2 ANQGSEA.